This T cell receptor beta chain was captured in a study of CD8 T cells in Susac syndrome. Study-wide results and caveats: As the study acknowledged, the number of individuals who were part of its TCR sequencing and HLA analysis was relatively small.

This clonotype occurred a few times. Its antigen is unidentified. Random hexamers were used to reverse transcribe about 0.5 to 1 ug of RNA. It was immunoSEQ multiplex PCR that amplified TCR beta CDR3 across 54 Vbeta and 13 Jbeta. TCRdb re-analysed the immunoSEQ multiplex PCR reads in MiXCR, keeping a single row per CDR3 protein. Of 250,000 to 350,000 distinct CDR3 sequences listed, about 91% were seen once; the top ten hold roughly 0.064%. This TCR came from a human donor with multiple sclerosis. The sample taken for sequencing was CD4+ T cells from PBMCs.

The chain's CDR3 is CASGLELAVEQYF. The CDR3 DNA reads as TGTGCTAGTGGTTTGGAGCTAGCAGTCGAGCAGTACTTC. The chain joins TRBV12-5 to TRBJ2-7, with D possibly being TRBD2 (5 bases). The CDR3 is 13 amino acids. Germline V lookup: CDR1 LGHNT, CDR2 FRNRAP. V shed 1 base and J shed 6 bases, with 10 bases lying between them.